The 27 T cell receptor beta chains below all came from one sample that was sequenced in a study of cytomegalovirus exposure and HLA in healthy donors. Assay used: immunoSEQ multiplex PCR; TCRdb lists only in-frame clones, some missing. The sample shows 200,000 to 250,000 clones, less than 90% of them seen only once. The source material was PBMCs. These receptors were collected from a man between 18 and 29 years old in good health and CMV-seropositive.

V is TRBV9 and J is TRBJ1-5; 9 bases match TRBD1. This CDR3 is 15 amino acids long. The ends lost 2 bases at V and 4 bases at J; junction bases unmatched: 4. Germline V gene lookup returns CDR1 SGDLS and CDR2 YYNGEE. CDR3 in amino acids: CASSVGQGENQPQHF. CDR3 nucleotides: TGTGCCAGCAGCGTGGGACAGGGTGAGAATCAGCCCCAGCATTTT.

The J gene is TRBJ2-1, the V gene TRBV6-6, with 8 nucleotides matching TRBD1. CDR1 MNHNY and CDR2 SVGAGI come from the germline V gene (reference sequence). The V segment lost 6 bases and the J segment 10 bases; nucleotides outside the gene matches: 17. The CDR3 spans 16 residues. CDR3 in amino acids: CASRRSPGGPAGEQFF. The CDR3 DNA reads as TGTGCCAGCAGGCGGAGTCCAGGGGGCCCTGCGGGGGAGCAGTTCTTC.

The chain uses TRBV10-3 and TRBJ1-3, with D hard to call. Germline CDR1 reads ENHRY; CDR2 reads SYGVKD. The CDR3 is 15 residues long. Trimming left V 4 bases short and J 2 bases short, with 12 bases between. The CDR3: CAISAPTTTGNTIYF. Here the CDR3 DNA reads TGTGCCATCAGTGCCCCAACCACTACTGGAAACACCATATATTTT.

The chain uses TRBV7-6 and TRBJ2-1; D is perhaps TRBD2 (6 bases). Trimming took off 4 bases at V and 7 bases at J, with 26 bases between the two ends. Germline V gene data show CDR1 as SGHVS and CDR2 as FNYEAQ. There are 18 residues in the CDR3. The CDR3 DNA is TGTGCCAGCAGCTCAATTGTCGGCGGGAACAACGCTCGGAATGAGCAGTTCTTC. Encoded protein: CASSSIVGGNNARNEQFF.

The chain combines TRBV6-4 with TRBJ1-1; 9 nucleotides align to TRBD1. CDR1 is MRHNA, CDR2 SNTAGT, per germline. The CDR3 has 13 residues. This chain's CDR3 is CSKQGANCPEAFF. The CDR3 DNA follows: TGTTCAAAACAGGGGGCCAATTGCCCTGAAGCTTTCTTT.

CDR3 in DNA: TGTGCCAGCAGCCCCGGGAGGTCCCACGAGCAGTACTTC. Its translation is CASSPGRSHEQYF. The chain combines TRBV27 with TRBJ2-7; TRBD2 aligns across 7 bases. Per the germline V gene, CDR1 is MNHEY and CDR2 is SMNVEV (reference sequence). The V gene end was trimmed by 6 bases and the J gene end by 5 bases; junction bases not matched to a gene: 7. This CDR3 has 13 residues.

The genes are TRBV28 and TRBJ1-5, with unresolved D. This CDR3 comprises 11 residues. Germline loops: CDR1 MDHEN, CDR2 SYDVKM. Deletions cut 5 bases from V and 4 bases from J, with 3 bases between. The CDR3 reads CASSENQPQHF. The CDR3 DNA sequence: TGTGCCAGCAGTGAGAATCAGCCCCAGCATTTT. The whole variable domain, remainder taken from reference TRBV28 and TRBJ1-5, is DVKVTQSSRYLVKRTGEKVFLECVQDMDHENMFWYRQDPGLGLRLIYFSYDVKMKEKGDIPEGYSVSREKKERFSLILESASTNQTSMYLCASSENQPQHFGDGTRLSIL.

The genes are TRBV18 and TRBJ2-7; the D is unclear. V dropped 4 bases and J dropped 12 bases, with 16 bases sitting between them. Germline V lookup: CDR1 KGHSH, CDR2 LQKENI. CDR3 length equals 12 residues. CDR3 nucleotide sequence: TGTGCCAGCTCACTACCTCCGGCCCCGACGTACTTC. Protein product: CASSLPPAPTYF. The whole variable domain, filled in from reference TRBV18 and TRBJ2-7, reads NAGVMQNPRHLVRRRGQEARLRCSPMKGHSHVYWYRQLPEEGLKFMVYLQKENIIDESGMPKERFSAEFPKEGPSILRIQQVVRGDSAAYFCASSLPPAPTYFGPGTRLTVT.

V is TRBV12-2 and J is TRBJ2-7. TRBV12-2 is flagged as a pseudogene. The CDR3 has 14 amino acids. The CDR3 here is CASRSKSVTYEQYF. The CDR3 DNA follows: TGTGCAAGTCGCTCAAAGTCCGTGACCTACGAGCAGTACTTC.

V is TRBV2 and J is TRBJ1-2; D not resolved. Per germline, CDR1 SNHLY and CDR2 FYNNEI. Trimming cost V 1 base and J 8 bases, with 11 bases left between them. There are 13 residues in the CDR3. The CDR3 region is CASSEGIGGGYTF. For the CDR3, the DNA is TGTGCCAGCAGTGAAGGGATTGGAGGGGGCTACACCTTC.

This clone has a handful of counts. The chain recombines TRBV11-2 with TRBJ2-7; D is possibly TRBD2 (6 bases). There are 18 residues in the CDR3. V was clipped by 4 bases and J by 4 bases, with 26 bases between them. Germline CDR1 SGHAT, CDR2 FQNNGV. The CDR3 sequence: CASSSTMGFSGTPYEQYF. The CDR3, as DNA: TGTGCCAGCAGCTCCACCATGGGGTTTAGTGGGACTCCGTACGAGCAGTACTTC.

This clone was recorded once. The CDR3 nucleotides are TGCGCCAGCAGCTTGGTTTTCGGAGACAACCGGGAGACCCAGTACTTC. Encoded protein: CASSLVFGDNRETQYF. The rearrangement links TRBV5-1 to TRBJ2-5; D is unclear. Germline CDR1 reads SGHRS; CDR2 reads YFSETQ. The CDR3 loop spans 16 amino acids. Trimming removed 0 bases at V and 5 bases at J, with 17 bases between.

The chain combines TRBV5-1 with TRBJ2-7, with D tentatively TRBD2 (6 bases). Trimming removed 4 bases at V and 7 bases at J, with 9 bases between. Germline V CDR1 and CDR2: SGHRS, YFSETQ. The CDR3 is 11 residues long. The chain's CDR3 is CASSVGREQYF. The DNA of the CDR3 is TGCGCCAGCAGCGTGGGGAGGGAGCAGTACTTC.

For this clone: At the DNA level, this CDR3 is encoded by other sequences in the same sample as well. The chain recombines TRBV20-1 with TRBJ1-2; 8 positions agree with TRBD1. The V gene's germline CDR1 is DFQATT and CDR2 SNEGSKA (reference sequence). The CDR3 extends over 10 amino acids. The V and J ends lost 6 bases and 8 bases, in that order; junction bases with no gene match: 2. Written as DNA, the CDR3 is TGCAGTGCCCGGACAGGGGGCTACACCTTC. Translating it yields CSARTGGYTF.

CDR3 protein: CASSQDNPRAGANVLTF. CDR3 nucleotides: TGTGCCAGCAGCCAGGACAACCCTCGAGCTGGGGCCAACGTCCTGACTTTC. The rearrangement links TRBV28 to TRBJ2-6; possibly TRBD1 for D (5 bases). The CDR3 has 17 residues. Trimming took 6 bases from V and 2 from J, leaving 17 bases between them. CDR1 is MDHEN and CDR2 is SYDVKM in the germline V gene.

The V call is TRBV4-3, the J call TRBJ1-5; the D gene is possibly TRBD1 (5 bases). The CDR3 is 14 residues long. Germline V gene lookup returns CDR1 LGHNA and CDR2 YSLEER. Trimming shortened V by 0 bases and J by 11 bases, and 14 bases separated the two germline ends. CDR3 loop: CASSQESGGTAQHF. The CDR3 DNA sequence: TGCGCCAGCAGCCAAGAAAGCGGGGGTACGGCCCAGCATTTT.

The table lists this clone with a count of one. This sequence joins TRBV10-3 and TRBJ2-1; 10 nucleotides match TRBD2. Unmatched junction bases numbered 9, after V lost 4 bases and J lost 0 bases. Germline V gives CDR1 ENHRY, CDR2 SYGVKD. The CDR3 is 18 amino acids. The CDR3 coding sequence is TGTGCCATCAGTGGAAATAGCGGGAGGATTAGCTCCTACAATGAGCAGTTCTTC. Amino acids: CAISGNSGRISSYNEQFF.

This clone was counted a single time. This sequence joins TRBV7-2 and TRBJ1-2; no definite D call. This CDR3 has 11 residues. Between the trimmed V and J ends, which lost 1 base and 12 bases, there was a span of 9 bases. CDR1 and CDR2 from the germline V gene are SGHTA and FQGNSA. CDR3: CASSLGPRNTF. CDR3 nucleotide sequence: TGTGCCAGCAGCTTAGGACCTAGGAACACCTTC.

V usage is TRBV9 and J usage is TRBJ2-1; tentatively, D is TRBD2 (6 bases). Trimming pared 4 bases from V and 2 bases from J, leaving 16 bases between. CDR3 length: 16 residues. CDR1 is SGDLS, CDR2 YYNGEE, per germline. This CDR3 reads CASSTTTGGTYNEQFF. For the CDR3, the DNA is TGTGCCAGCAGCACCACAACGGGCGGGACCTACAATGAGCAGTTCTTC.

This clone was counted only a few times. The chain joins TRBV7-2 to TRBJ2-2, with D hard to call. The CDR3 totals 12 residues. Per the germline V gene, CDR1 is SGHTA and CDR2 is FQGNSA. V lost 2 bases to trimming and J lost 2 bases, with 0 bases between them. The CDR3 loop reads CASSLNTGELFF. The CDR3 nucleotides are TGTGCCAGCAGCTTAAACACCGGGGAGCTGTTTTTT.

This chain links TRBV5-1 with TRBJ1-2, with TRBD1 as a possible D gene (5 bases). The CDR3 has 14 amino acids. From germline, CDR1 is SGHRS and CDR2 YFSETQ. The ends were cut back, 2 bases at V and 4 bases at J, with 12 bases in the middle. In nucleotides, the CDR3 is TGCGCCAGCAGCTTTGGTCGGGACGTCTATGGCTACACCTTC. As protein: CASSFGRDVYGYTF.

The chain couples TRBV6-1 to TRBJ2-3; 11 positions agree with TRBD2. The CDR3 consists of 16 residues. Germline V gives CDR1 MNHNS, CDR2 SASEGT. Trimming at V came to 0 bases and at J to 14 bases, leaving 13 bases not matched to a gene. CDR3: CASSEALAGGRPTGYF. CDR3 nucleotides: TGTGCCAGCAGTGAAGCCCTAGCGGGAGGACGTCCAACGGGGTATTTT.

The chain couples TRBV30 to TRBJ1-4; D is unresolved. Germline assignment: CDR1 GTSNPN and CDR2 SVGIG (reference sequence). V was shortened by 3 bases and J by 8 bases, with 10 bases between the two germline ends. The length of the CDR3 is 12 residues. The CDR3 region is CAWRFNREKLFF. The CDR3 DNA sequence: TGTGCCTGGAGGTTCAATCGCGAAAAACTGTTTTTT. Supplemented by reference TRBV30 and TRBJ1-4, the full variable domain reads SQTIHQWPATLVQPVGSPLSLECTVEGTSNPNLYWYRQAAGRGLQLLFYSVGIGQISSEVPQNLSASRPQDRQFILSSKKLLLSDSGFYLCAWRFNREKLFFGSGTQLSVL.

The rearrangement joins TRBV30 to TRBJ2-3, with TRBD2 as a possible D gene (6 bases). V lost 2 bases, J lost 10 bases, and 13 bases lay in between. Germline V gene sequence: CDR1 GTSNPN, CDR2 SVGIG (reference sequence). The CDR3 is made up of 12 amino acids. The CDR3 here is CAWSTRTTAQYF. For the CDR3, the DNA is TGTGCCTGGAGTACCCGGACTACAGCGCAGTATTTT.

CDR3 coding DNA: TGTGCCAGCAGATGGGACAGGCGATCCTACGAGCAGTACTTC. It is translated as CASRWDRRSYEQYF. The chain combines TRBV5-5 with TRBJ2-7; 8 bases agree with TRBD1. Germline values: CDR1 SGHKS, CDR2 YYEKEE (reference sequence). V lost 5 bases and J lost 1; bases outside the gene matches: 5. This CDR3 comprises 14 residues. Complete variable domain (other parts from reference TRBV5-5 and TRBJ2-7): DAGVTQSPTHLIKTRGQQVTLRCSPISGHKSVSWYQQVLGQGPQFIFQYYEKEERGRGNFPDRFSARQFPNYSSELNVNALLLGDSALYLCASRWDRRSYEQYFGPGTRLTVT.

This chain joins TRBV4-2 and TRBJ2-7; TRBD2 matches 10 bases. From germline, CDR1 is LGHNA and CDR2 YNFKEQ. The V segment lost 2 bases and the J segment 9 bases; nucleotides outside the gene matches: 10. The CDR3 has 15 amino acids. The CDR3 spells CASSQHRASGSVQYF. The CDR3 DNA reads TGTGCCAGCAGCCAACATCGAGCTAGCGGGAGCGTGCAGTACTTC.

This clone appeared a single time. The CDR3 loop reads CAWRFTGTGFGYTF. The CDR3 DNA reads TGTGCCTGGAGATTTACCGGGACAGGGTTTGGCTACACCTTC. This chain joins TRBV30 and TRBJ1-2, with 9 bases aligning to TRBD1. The V segment lost 3 bases and the J segment 7 bases; nucleotides outside the gene matches: 9. Germline CDR1 GTSNPN, CDR2 SVGIG (reference sequence). CDR3 length equals 14 residues.